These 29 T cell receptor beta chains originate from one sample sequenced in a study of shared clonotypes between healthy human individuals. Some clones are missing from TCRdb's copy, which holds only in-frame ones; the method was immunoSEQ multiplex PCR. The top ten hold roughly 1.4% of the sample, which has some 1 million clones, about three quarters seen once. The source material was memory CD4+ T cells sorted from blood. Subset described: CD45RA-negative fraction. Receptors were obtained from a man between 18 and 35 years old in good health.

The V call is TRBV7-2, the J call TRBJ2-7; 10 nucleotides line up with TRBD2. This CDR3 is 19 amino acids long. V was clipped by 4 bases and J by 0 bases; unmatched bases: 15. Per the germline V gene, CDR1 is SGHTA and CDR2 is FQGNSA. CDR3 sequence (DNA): TGTGCCAGCAGCTCCGGTAGAGCGGGAGGGAAAACCGCCTCCTACGAGCAGTACTTC. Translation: CASSSGRAGGKTASYEQYF.

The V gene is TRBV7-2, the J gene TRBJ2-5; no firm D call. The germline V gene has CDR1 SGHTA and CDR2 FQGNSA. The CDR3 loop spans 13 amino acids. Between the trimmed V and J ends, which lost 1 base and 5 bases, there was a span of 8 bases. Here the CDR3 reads CASSLGPTETQYF. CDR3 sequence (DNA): TGTGCCAGCAGCTTAGGCCCAACGGAGACCCAGTACTTC.

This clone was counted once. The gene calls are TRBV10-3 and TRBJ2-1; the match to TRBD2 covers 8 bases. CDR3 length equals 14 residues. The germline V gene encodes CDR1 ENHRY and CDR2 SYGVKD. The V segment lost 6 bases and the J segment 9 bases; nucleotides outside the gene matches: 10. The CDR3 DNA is TGTGCCATCAGGGGTATAAGCGGGGGTGGTGAGCAGTTCTTC. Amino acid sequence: CAIRGISGGGEQFF.

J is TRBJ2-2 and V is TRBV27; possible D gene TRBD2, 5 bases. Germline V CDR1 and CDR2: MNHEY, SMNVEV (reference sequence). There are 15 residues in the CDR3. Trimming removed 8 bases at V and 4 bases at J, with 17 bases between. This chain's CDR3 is CASSLGLRGTGELFF. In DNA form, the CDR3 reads TGTGCCAGCTCTTTAGGACTTCGGGGCACCGGGGAGCTGTTTTTT.

The CDR3 is CASSPRLVTVNTGELFF. The CDR3 nucleotides are TGTGCCAGCAGTCCCCGTTTGGTCACGGTGAACACCGGGGAGCTGTTTTTT. The chain has TRBV27 and TRBJ2-2; D call uncertain. This CDR3 contains 17 residues. V gave up 5 bases and J gave up 1 base, with 17 bases separating them. Germline assignment: CDR1 MNHEY and CDR2 SMNVEV (reference sequence).

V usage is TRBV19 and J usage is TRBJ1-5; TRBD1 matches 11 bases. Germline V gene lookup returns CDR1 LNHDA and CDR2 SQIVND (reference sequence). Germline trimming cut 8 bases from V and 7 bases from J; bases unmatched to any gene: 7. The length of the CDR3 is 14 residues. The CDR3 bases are TGTGCCAGTGGGTCGGACAGGGGGCTCCAGCCCCAGCATTTT. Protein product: CASGSDRGLQPQHF. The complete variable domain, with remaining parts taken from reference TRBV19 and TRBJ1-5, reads DGGITQSPKYLFRKEGQNVTLSCEQNLNHDAMYWYRQDPGQGLRLIYYSQIVNDFQKGDIAEGYSVSREKKESFPLTVTSAQKNPTAFYLCASGSDRGLQPQHFGDGTRLSIL.

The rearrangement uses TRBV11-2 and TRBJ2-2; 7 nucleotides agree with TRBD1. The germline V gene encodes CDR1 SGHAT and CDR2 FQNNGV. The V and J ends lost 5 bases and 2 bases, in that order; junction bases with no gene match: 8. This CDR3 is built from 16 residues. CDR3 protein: CASSTGTVLNTGELFF. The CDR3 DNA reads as TGTGCCAGCAGCACCGGGACAGTATTAAACACCGGGGAGCTGTTTTTT. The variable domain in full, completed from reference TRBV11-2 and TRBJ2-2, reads EAGVAQSPRYKIIEKRQSVAFWCNPISGHATLYWYQQILGQGPKLLIQFQNNGVVDDSQLPKDRFSAERLKGVDSTLKIQPAKLEDSAVYLCASSTGTVLNTGELFFGEGSRLTVL.

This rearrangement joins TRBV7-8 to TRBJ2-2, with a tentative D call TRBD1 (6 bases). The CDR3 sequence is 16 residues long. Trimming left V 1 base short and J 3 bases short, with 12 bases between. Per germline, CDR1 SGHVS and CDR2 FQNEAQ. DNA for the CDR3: TGTGCCAGCAGCTTAGTCTCTCACAGGGACACCGGGGAGCTGTTTTTT. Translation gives CASSLVSHRDTGELFF.

The CDR3 protein is CASSPPGNTEAFF. CDR3 sequence (DNA): TGTGCCAGCAGTCCCCCGGGGAACACTGAAGCTTTCTTT. V and J are TRBV6-6 and TRBJ1-1, with D hard to call. The V gene lost 5 bases and the J gene lost 1 base, with 8 bases spanning the gap. The CDR3 has 13 amino acids. The germline gives CDR1 MNHNY, CDR2 SVGAGI (reference sequence).

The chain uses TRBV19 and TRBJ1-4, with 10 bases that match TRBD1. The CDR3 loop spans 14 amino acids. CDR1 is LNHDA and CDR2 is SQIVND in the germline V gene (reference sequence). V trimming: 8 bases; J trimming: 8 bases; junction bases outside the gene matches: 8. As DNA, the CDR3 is TGTGCCAGTGAAGGGACAGGGGAAGGAGAAAAACTGTTTTTT. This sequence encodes CASEGTGEGEKLFF.

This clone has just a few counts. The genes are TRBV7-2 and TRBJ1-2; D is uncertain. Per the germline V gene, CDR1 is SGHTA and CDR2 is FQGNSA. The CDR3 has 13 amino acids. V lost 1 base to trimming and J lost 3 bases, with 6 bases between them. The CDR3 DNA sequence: TGTGCCAGCAGCTTAGTAGGAGACTATGGCTACACCTTC. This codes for CASSLVGDYGYTF. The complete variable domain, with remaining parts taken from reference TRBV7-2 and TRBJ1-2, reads GAGVSQSPSNKVTEKGKDVELRCDPISGHTALYWYRQSLGQGLEFLIYFQGNSAPDKSGLPSDRFSAERTGGSVSTLTIQRTQQEDSAVYLCASSLVGDYGYTFGSGTRLTVV.

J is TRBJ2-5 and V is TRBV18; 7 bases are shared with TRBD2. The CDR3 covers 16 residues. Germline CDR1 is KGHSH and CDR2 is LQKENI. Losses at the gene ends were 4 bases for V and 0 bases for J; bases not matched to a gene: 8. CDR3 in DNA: TGTGCCAGCTCACGTGCTAGCGGCCTATACCAAGAGACCCAGTACTTC. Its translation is CASSRASGLYQETQYF.

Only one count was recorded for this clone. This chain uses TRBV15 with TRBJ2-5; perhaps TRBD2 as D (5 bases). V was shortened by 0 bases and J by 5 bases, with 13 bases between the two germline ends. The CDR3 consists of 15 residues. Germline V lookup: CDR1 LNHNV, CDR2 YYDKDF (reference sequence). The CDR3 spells CATSRDRGPWETQYF. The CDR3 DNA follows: TGTGCCACCAGCAGAGACCGAGGGCCCTGGGAGACCCAGTACTTC.

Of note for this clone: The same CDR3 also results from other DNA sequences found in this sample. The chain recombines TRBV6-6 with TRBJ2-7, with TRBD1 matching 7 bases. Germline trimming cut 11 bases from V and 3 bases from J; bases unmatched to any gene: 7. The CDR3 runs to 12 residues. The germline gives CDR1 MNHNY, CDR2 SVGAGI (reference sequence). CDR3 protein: CASRDRSYEQYF. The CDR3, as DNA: TGTGCCTCCCGGGACAGAAGCTACGAGCAGTACTTC.

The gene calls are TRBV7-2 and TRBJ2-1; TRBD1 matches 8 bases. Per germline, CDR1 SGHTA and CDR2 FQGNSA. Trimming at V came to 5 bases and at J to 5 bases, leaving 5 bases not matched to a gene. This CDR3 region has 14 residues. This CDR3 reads CASSPGQENNEQFF. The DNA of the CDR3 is TGTGCCAGCAGCCCGGGACAGGAGAACAATGAGCAGTTCTTC.

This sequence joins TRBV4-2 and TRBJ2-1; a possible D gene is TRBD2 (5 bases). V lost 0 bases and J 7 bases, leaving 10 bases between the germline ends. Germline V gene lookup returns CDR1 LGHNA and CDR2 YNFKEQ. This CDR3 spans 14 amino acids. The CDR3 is CASSQDASRNEQFF. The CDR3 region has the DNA TGTGCCAGCAGCCAAGATGCTAGCAGGAATGAGCAGTTCTTC.

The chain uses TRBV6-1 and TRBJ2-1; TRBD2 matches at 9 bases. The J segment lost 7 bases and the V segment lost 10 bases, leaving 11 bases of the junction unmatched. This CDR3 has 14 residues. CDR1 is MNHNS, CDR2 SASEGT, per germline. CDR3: CAIELAGKINEQFF. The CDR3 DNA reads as TGTGCCATCGAACTAGCGGGTAAAATTAATGAGCAGTTCTTC.

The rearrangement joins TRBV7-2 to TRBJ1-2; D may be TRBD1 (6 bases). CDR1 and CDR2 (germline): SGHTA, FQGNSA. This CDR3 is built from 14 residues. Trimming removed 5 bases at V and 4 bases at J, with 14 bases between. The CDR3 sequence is CASSTRQEPYGYTF. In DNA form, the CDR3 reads TGTGCCAGCAGCACCCGACAGGAGCCCTATGGCTACACCTTC.

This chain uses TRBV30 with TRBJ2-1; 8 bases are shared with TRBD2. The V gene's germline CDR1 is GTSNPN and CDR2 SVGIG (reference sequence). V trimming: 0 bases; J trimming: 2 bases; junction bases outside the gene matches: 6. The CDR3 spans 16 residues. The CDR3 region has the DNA TGTGCCTGGAGTGTAGTTGCTAGCGGGCCCTACAATGAGCAGTTCTTC. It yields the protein CAWSVVASGPYNEQFF.

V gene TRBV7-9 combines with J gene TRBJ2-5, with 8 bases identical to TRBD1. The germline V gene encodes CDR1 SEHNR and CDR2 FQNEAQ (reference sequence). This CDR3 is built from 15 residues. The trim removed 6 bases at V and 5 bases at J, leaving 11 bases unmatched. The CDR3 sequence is CASSSQGDAWETQYF. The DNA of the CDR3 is TGTGCCAGCAGTTCACAGGGGGACGCGTGGGAGACCCAGTACTTC.

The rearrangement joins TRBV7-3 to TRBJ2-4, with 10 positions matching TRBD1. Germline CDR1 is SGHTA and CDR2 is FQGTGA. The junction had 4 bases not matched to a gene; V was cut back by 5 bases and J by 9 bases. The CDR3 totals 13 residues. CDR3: CASSRGQGSIQYF. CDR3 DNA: TGTGCCAGCAGCCGGGGACAGGGGAGCATTCAGTACTTC.

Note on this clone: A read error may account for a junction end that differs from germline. CDR3 region: CASSTFRQGEMKTEAFF. CDR3 DNA: TGTGCCAGCAGTACCTTCCGACAAGGGGAGATGAAGACTGAAGCTTTCTTT. V usage is TRBV27 and J usage is TRBJ1-1; TRBD1 might be the D (5 bases). Germline V gene sequence: CDR1 MNHEY, CDR2 SMNVEV (reference sequence). There are 17 residues in the CDR3.

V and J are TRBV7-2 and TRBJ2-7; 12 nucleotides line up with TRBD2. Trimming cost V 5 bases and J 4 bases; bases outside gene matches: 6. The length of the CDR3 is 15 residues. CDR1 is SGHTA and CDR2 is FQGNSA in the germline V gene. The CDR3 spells CASSPTTSGGYEQYF. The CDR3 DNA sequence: TGTGCCAGCAGCCCCACGACTAGCGGGGGATACGAGCAGTACTTC. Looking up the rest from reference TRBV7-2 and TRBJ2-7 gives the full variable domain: GAGVSQSPSNKVTEKGKDVELRCDPISGHTALYWYRQSLGQGLEFLIYFQGNSAPDKSGLPSDRFSAERTGGSVSTLTIQRTQQEDSAVYLCASSPTTSGGYEQYFGPGTRLTVT.

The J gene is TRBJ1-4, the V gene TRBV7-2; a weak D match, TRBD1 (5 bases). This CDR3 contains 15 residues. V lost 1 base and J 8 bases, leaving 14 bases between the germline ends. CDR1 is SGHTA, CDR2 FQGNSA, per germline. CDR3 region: CASSLVGRAEEKLFF. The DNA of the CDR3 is TGTGCCAGCAGCTTAGTTGGCAGGGCGGAAGAAAAACTGTTTTTT.

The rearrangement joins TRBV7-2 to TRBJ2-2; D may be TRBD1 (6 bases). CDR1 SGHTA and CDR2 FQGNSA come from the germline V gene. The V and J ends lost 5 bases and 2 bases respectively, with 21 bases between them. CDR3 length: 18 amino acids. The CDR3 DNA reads TGTGCCAGCAGCCCCTGGCCCCCCGGCAGGGGAAACACCGGGGAGCTGTTTTTT. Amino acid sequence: CASSPWPPGRGNTGELFF.

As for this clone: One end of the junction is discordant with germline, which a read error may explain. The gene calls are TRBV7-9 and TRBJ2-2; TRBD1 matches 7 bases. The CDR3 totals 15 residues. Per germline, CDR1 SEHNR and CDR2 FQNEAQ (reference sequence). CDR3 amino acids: CASTLIRGLAGELFF. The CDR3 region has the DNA TGTGCCAGCACCTTAATCAGGGGGTTGGCCGGGGAGCTGTTTTTT.

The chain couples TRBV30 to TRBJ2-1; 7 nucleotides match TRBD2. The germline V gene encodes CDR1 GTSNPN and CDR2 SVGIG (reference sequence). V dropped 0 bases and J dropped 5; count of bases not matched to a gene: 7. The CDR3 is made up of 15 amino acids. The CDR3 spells CAWSVTPRGDNEQFF. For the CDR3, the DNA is TGTGCCTGGAGTGTCACCCCTCGGGGGGACAATGAGCAGTTCTTC.

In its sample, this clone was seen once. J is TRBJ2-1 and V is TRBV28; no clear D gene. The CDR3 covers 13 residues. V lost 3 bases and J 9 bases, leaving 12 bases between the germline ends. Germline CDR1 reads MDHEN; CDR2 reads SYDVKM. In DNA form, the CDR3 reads TGTGCCAGCAGTTTGATTCAGTTCGGTGAGCAGTTCTTC. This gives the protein CASSLIQFGEQFF.

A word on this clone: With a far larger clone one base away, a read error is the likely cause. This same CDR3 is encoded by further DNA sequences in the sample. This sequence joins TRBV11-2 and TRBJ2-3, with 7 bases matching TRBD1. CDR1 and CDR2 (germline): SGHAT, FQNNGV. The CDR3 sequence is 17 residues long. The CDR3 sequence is CASSSLLTGLRMDTQYF. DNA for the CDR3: TGCGCCAGCAGCTCTCTCCTGACAGGGTTGAGAATGGATACGCAGTATTTT.